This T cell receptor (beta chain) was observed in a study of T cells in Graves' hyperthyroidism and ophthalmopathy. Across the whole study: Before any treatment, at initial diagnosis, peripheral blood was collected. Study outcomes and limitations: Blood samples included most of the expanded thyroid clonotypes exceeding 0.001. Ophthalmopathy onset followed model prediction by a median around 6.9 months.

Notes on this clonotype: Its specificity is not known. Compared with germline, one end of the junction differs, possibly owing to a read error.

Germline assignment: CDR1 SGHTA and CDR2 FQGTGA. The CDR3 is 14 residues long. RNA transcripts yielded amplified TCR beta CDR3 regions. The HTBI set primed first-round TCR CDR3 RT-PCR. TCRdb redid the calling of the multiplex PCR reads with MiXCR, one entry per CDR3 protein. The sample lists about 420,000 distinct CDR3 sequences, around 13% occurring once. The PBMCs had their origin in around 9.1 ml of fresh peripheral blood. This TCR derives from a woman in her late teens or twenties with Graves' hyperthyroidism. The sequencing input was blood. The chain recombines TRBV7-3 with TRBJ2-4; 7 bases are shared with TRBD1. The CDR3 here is CVSSSLGTDSIQYF. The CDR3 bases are TGTGTCAGCAGCTCACTGGGGACAGATAGCATTCAGTACTTC. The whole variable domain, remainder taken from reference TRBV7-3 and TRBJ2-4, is GAGVSQTPSNKVTEKGKYVELRCDPISGHTALYWYRQSLGQGPEFLIYFQGTGAADDSGLPNDRFFAVRPEGSVSTLKIQRTERGDSAVYLCVSSSLGTDSIQYFGAGTRLSVL.